The sequence of this TCR beta chain was determined in a study of cytomegalovirus exposure and HLA in healthy donors. General observations from the study: In an earlier analysis, about 90% or about 30%: the productive usage of most TCR beta V segments.

The table lists this clone with a count of one. The antigen is unknown. Vbeta (60) and Jbeta (13) primers were used in the PCR. The repertoire was sequenced with immunoSEQ multiplex PCR; TCRdb's copy has only in-frame clones and lacks some. The repertoire holds 80,000 to 100,000 clones, 70% to 80% seen once, with about 3.1% in the top ten. Per the germline V gene, CDR1 is MGHRA and CDR2 is YSYEKL. This CDR3 is 17 amino acids long. V was shortened by 0 bases and J by 7 bases, with 21 bases between the two germline ends. The J gene is TRBJ1-2, the V gene TRBV4-1; D possibly corresponds to TRBD1 (6 bases). The receptor comes from a male donor in good health and CMV-seropositive. The sequencing input was PBMCs. The DNA of the CDR3 is TGCGCCAGCAGCCAAGATACAGGACAGACGATAGGGGGTGGCTACACCTTC. Its translation: CASSQDTGQTIGGGYTF.